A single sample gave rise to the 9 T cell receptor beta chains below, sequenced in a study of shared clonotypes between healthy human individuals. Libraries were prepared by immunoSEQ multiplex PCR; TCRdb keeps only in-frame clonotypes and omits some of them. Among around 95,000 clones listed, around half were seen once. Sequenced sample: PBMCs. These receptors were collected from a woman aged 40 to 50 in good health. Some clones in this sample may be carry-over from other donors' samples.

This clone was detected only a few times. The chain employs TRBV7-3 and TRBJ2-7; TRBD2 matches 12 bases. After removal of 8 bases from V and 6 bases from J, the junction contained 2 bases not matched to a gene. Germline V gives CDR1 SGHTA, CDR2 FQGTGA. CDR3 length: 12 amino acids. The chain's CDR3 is CASGGLAGEQYF. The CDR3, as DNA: TGTGCCAGCGGGGGACTAGCGGGCGAGCAGTACTTC.

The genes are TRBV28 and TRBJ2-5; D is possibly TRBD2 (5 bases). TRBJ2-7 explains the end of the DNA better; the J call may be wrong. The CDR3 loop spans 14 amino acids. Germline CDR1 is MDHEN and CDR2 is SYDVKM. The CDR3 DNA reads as TGTGCCAGCAGTTCCCCCTCGAGGGAATACGAGCAGTACTTC. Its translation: CASSSPSREYEQYF.

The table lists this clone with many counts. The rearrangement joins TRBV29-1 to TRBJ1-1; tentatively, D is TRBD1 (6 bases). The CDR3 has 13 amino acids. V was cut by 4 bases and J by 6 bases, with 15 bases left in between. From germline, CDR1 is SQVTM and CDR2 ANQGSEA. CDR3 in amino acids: CSVVRTEGSEAFF. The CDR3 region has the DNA TGCAGCGTTGTTAGGACAGAGGGCTCTGAAGCTTTCTTT.

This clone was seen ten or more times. In nucleotides, the CDR3 is TGTGCCAGCAGCCGTCGGACAGGGTTCACCGGGGAGCTGTTTTTT. Translation: CASSRRTGFTGELFF. V gene TRBV28 combines with J gene TRBJ2-2, with 8 bases matching TRBD1. Trimming removed 6 bases from V and 4 bases from J; junction bases left unmatched: 7. This CDR3 has 15 residues. Per the germline V gene, CDR1 is MDHEN and CDR2 is SYDVKM.

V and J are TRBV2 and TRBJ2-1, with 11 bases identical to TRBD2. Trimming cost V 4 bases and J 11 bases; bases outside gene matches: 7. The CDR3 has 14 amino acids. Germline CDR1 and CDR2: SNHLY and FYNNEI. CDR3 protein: CASSVPSGGLKQFF. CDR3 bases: TGTGCCAGCAGTGTACCTAGCGGGGGGCTAAAGCAGTTCTTC.

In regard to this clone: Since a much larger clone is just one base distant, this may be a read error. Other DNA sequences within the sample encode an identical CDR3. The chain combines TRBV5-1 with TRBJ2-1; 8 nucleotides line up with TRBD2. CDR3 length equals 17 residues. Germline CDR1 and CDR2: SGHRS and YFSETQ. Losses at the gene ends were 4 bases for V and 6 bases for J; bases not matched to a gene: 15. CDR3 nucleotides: TGCGCCAGCAGCCTCCTAAGGGCGGGAGGCATCCCCAATGAGCAGTTCTTC. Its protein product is CASSLLRAGGIPNEQFF.

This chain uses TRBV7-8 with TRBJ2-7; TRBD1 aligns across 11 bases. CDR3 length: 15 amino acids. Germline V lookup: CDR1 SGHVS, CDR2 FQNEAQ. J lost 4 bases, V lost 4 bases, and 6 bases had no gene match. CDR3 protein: CASSSDRGLWYEQYF. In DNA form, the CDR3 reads TGTGCCAGCAGCTCGGACAGGGGGCTTTGGTACGAGCAGTACTTC.

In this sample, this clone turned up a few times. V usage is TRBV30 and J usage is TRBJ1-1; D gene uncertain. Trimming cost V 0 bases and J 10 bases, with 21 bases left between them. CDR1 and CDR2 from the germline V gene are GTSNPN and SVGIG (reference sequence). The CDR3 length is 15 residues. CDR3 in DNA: TGTGCCTGGAGTGTACAGTATCGGCCTGATTTAGGAGCTTTCTTT. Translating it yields CAWSVQYRPDLGAFF.

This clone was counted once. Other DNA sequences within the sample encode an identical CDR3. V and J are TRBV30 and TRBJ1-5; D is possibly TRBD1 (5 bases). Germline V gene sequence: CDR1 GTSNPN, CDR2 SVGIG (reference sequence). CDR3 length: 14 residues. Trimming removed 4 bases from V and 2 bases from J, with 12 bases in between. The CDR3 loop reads CAWTNGGGNQPQHF. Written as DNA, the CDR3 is TGTGCCTGGACTAATGGGGGAGGCAATCAGCCCCAGCATTTT.